This entry lists 20 T cell receptor beta chains sequenced from one sample in a study of human T cells and chemical hapten exposure. Each CDR3 protein gets one entry after TCRdb re-called the RACE reads with MiXCR. The data show 95,000 to 150,000 distinct CDR3 sequences, approximately 13% seen once. The sample's time point: patch test 1, 2 weeks after DPC sensitization. Regarding treatment: therapeutic diphenylcyclopropenone sensitization with weekly scalp DPC. The material sequenced was whole blood, taken in connection with sensitization to the hapten diphenylcyclopropenone (DPC). These receptor sequences come from a man aged 18 to 35 with alopecia areata. Some clones in this sample may be carry-over from other donors' samples.

This clonotype was counted ten times or more. The chain is built from TRBV4-3 and TRBJ2-7, with 8 bases matching TRBD1. This CDR3 region has 14 residues. CDR1 and CDR2 from the germline V gene are LGHNA and YSLEER. The V gene end was trimmed by 4 bases and the J gene end by 3 bases; junction bases not matched to a gene: 5. The CDR3 nucleotides are TGCGCCAGCAGCCGGACAGGGAATCGCTACGAGCAGTACTTC. Its protein product is CASSRTGNRYEQYF.

The genes are TRBV9 and TRBJ1-6; perhaps TRBD1 as D (6 bases). V gave up 3 bases and J gave up 9 bases, with 22 bases separating them. Germline CDR1 and CDR2: SGDLS and YYNGEE. The CDR3 contains 17 residues. The CDR3 sequence is CASSAPHAEGEGSPLHF. Here the CDR3 DNA reads TGTGCCAGCAGCGCCCCCCACGCGGAGGGGGAAGGTTCACCCCTCCACTTT.

This clonotype was recorded at least ten times. J is TRBJ1-4 and V is TRBV7-9; D possibly corresponds to TRBD1 (5 bases). The CDR3 is 14 residues long. The V and J ends lost 1 base and 8 bases respectively, with 11 bases between them. Germline loops: CDR1 SEHNR, CDR2 FQNEAQ (reference sequence). CDR3: CASSLGGAREKLFF. In DNA form, the CDR3 reads TGTGCCAGCAGCTTAGGAGGGGCGCGAGAAAAACTGTTTTTT.

In its sample, this clonotype was seen many times. The chain couples TRBV28 to TRBJ1-2; 7 bases agree with TRBD1. Trimming at V came to 4 bases and at J to 2 bases, leaving 1 base not matched to a gene. The CDR3 covers 13 residues. Germline V gene lookup returns CDR1 MDHEN and CDR2 SYDVKM. The chain's CDR3 is CASSSTGNYGYTF. As DNA, the CDR3 is TGTGCCAGCAGTTCGACAGGGAACTATGGCTACACCTTC.

This clonotype appeared a few times. This chain connects TRBV18 to TRBJ1-5, with D uncertain. The germline V gene encodes CDR1 KGHSH and CDR2 LQKENI. The CDR3 covers 12 residues. The V gene lost 2 bases and the J gene lost 7 bases, with 6 bases spanning the gap. CDR3 amino acids: CASSPEGQPQHF. For the CDR3, the DNA is TGTGCCAGCTCACCAGAAGGGCAGCCCCAGCATTTT.

In this sample, this clonotype turned up a few times. The rearrangement uses TRBV27 and TRBJ1-1; a weak D match, TRBD1 (5 bases). Deletions cut 3 bases from V and 0 bases from J, with 8 bases between. The CDR3 extends over 14 amino acids. CDR1 and CDR2 from the germline V gene are MNHEY and SMNVEV (reference sequence). In DNA, the CDR3 is TGTGCCAGCAGTTTCTCAGGGCTGAACACTGAAGCTTTCTTT. Translation gives CASSFSGLNTEAFF.

The chain combines TRBV12-3 or TRBV12-4 with TRBJ1-2, with TRBD1 matching 7 bases. The junction had 11 bases not matched to a gene; V was cut back by 7 bases and J by 6 bases. CDR3 size: 14 residues. CDR3 DNA: TGTGCCAGCACCCAGGGGGGGGTTCAGAATGGCTACACCTTC. Protein sequence: CASTQGGVQNGYTF.

V usage is TRBV4-2 and J usage is TRBJ1-3, with unresolved D. Germline V gene data show CDR1 as LGHNA and CDR2 as YNFKEQ. The CDR3 sequence is 16 residues long. Deletions cut 2 bases from V and 0 bases from J, with 11 bases between. CDR3 nucleotides: TGTGCCAGCAGCCAAAATCCGTTGTTCTCTGGAAACACCATATATTTT. Its translation is CASSQNPLFSGNTIYF.

The chain couples TRBV9 to TRBJ2-2; 9 nucleotides align to TRBD1. The CDR3 is made up of 14 amino acids. The germline gives CDR1 SGDLS, CDR2 YYNGEE. The ends lost 5 bases at V and 6 bases at J; junction bases unmatched: 5. Here the CDR3 DNA reads TGTGCCAGCAGTGGACAGGGGTATTCCGGGGAGCTGTTTTTT. Translating it yields CASSGQGYSGELFF.

This clonotype came up many times. In DNA, the CDR3 is TGCGCCAGCAGCCCCCGGGGCCGCGGTACCTCAGATACGCAGTATTTT. Its protein is CASSPRGRGTSDTQYF. The J gene is TRBJ2-3, the V gene TRBV4-3; D may match TRBD1 or TRBD2 (5 bases each). Trimming took off 4 bases at V and 4 bases at J, with 18 bases between the two ends. CDR3 length: 16 amino acids. Germline values: CDR1 LGHNA, CDR2 YSLEER.

This chain joins TRBV5-8 and TRBJ1-5; 8 positions match TRBD1. The germline V gene encodes CDR1 SGHTS and CDR2 YDEGEE. The V and J ends lost 3 bases and 4 bases, in that order; junction bases with no gene match: 3. The CDR3 extends over 14 amino acids. The CDR3 bases are TGTGCCAGCAGCTCACGACAGGGGAATCAGCCCCAGCATTTT. It yields the protein CASSSRQGNQPQHF.

This chain joins TRBV6-2 or TRBV6-3 and TRBJ2-1; TRBD2 matches at 7 bases. Germline V CDR1 and CDR2: MNHEY, SVGEGT. The CDR3 runs 15 residues. V shed 6 bases, J shed 8 bases, and the junction held 13 bases outside the gene matches. CDR3 sequence (DNA): TGTGCCAGCAGCCCGCGGGGGTGGACCGCCCATGAGCAGTTCTTC. Translated, it gives CASSPRGWTAHEQFF.

This rearrangement joins TRBV29-1 to TRBJ1-2; 7 nucleotides line up with TRBD1. The CDR3 sequence is 15 residues long. The J segment lost 2 bases and the V segment lost 1 base, leaving 7 bases of the junction unmatched. Germline CDR1 SQVTM, CDR2 ANQGSEA. CDR3 bases: TGCAGCGTTGAAGGAGGTCCGGGACAGAACTATGGCTACACCTTC. Translating it yields CSVEGGPGQNYGYTF.

This clonotype showed up just a few times. This chain uses TRBV6-5 with TRBJ2-7, with D possibly TRBD2 on 5 matching bases. The germline CDR1 and CDR2 sequences are MNHEY and SVGAGI. The length of the CDR3 is 16 residues. With 3 bases removed from V and 0 bases from J, the gap between germline ends came to 15 bases. Here the CDR3 reads CASSYSSRGSSYEQYV. CDR3 bases: TGTGCCAGCAGTTATTCGTCCCGTGGGAGCTCCTACGAGCAGTACGTC.

In this sample, this clonotype turned up a few times. The CDR3 is CATGYGKGLDTQYF. The CDR3 coding sequence is TGTGCCACAGGTTACGGCAAAGGTCTCGATACGCAGTATTTT. The chain is built from TRBV24-1 and TRBJ2-3; D unclear. Trimming removed 10 bases from V and 6 bases from J, with 19 bases in between. The CDR3 length is 14 residues. Germline V gives CDR1 KGHDR, CDR2 SFDVKD.

This clonotype occurred a few times. The chain has TRBV7-2 and TRBJ2-2; D is perhaps TRBD1 (5 bases). The germline CDR1 and CDR2 sequences are SGHTA and FQGNSA. This CDR3 has 15 amino acids. Trimming stripped 2 bases from V and 3 bases from J, with 10 bases between. The CDR3 region has the DNA TGTGCCAGCAGCTTAATCAGGGCGGACACCGGGGAGCTGTTTTTT. Amino acids: CASSLIRADTGELFF.

J is TRBJ1-2 and V is TRBV11-2; D call uncertain. This CDR3 has 15 amino acids. V was trimmed by 1 base and J by 3 bases, leaving 12 bases between them. Germline V lookup: CDR1 SGHAT, CDR2 FQNNGV. In DNA, the CDR3 is TGTGCCAGCAGCTTAGGGCCGGAATCGGACTATGGCTACACCTTC. Translation: CASSLGPESDYGYTF. Together with reference TRBV11-2 and TRBJ1-2, the CDR3 gives the full variable domain: EAGVAQSPRYKIIEKRQSVAFWCNPISGHATLYWYQQILGQGPKLLIQFQNNGVVDDSQLPKDRFSAERLKGVDSTLKIQPAKLEDSAVYLCASSLGPESDYGYTFGSGTRLTVV.

This clonotype was seen only a few times. The chain joins TRBV19 to TRBJ1-5, with 9 bases identical to TRBD1. Germline CDR1 reads LNHDA; CDR2 reads SQIVND (reference sequence). V dropped 5 bases and J dropped 1; count of bases not matched to a gene: 6. The CDR3 spans 16 residues. In DNA, the CDR3 is TGTGCCAGTAGTCCTACAGGGGGCCGGAGCAATCAGCCCCAGCATTTT. It is translated as CASSPTGGRSNQPQHF.

The chain has TRBV16 and TRBJ1-2, with D maybe TRBD1 (5 bases). With 3 bases removed from V and 1 base from J, the gap between germline ends came to 12 bases. Germline assignment: CDR1 KGHSY and CDR2 FQNENV. The CDR3 is 15 amino acids. The CDR3 loop reads CASSHLPGFNYGYTF. The CDR3 DNA is TGTGCCAGCAGCCACTTACCAGGGTTTAACTATGGCTACACCTTC.

The sample holds many counts of this clonotype. The rearrangement links TRBV5-1 to TRBJ2-2; D not certain. This CDR3 is built from 11 residues. V was cut by 9 bases and J by 7 bases, with 10 bases left in between. Germline V lookup: CDR1 SGHRS, CDR2 YFSETQ. CDR3 nucleotides: TGCGCCACCCTCATCGGCGGGGAGCTGTTTTTT. This codes for CATLIGGELFF. Drawing the rest from reference TRBV5-1 and TRBJ2-2, the complete variable domain is KAGVTQTPRYLIKTRGQQVTLSCSPISGHRSVSWYQQTPGQGLQFLFEYFSETQRNKGNFPGRFSGRQFSNSRSEMNVSTLELGDSALYLCATLIGGELFFGEGSRLTVL.